This T cell receptor (beta chain) was observed in a study of blood T cells in healthy people across ages. The study's findings and limits: The recorded TCR beta diversity per million T cells decreased in a roughly linear manner with age. Nothing was known about donor CMV status, and this possibly confounded expanded clonotype changes.

Points on this clonotype: Its specificity is unknown.

Researchers report isolating at least 6 million PBMCs per sample. A J-beta primer mix and a sample-barcoded 5' primer were used in a second PCR of roughly 7 to 12 cycles. Researchers report that a template-switch adaptor with 12 random nucleotides tagged each cDNA molecule. Each CDR3 protein is one row after TCRdb ran MiXCR on the 5' RACE reads. The sample consists of around 1,000,000 distinct CDR3 sequences, around two fifths of them appearing once. Germline V CDR1 and CDR2: SNHLY, FYNNEI. This CDR3 is 14 amino acids long. J gave up 7 bases and V 9 bases, and 6 bases lay outside the gene matches. The chain combines TRBV2 with TRBJ2-1; 13 bases map to TRBD2. The sample consisted of blood. The TCR sequence derives from a man aged 18 to 35 in good health. This chain's CDR3 is CARLAGGELNEQFF. The CDR3 nucleotides read TGTGCCAGACTAGCGGGGGGGGAGCTGAATGAGCAGTTCTTC.